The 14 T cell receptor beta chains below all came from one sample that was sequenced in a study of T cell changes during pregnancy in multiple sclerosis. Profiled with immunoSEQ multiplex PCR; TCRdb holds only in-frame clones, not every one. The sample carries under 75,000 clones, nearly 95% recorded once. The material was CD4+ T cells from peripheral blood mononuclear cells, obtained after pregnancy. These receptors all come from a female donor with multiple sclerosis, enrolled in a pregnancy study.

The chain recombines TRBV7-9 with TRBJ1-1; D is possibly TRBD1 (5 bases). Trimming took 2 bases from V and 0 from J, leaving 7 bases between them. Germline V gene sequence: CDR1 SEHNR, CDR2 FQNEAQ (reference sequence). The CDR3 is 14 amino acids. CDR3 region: CASSLQGLNTEAFF. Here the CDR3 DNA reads TGTGCCAGCAGCTTACAGGGTTTGAACACTGAAGCTTTCTTT. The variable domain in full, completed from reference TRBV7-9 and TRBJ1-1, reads DTGVSQNPRHKITKRGQNVTFRCDPISEHNRLYWYRQTLGQGPEFLTYFQNEAQLEKSRLLSDRFSAERPKGSFSTLEIQRTEQGDSAMYLCASSLQGLNTEAFFGQGTRLTVV.

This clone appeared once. CDR3 residues: CASSEGRRGDGYTF. The CDR3 DNA reads as TGTGCCAGCAGTGAAGGTCGAAGGGGTGACGGCTACACCTTC. V usage is TRBV6-1 and J usage is TRBJ1-2, with TRBD1 as a possible D gene (5 bases). The CDR3 contains 14 residues. In germline, CDR1 is MNHNS, CDR2 SASEGT. Trimming took 1 base from V and 8 from J, leaving 14 bases between them.

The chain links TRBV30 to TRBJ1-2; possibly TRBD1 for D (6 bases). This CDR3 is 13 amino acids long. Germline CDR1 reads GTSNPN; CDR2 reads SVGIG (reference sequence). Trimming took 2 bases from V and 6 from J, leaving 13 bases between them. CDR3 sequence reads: CAWSPWGRNGYTF. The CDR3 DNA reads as TGTGCCTGGAGTCCGTGGGGGCGAAATGGCTACACCTTC.

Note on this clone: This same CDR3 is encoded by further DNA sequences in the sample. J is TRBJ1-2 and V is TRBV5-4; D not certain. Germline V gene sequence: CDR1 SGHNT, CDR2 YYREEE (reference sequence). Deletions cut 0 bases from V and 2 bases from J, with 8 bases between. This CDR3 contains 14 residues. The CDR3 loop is CASSLGQANYGYTF. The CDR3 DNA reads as TGTGCCAGCAGCTTGGGCCAGGCAAACTATGGCTACACCTTC.

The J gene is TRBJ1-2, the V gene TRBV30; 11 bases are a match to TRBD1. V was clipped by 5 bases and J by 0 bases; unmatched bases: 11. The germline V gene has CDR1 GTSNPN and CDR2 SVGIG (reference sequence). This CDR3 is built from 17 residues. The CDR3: CAWGTGGTYLSNYGYTF. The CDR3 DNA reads TGTGCCTGGGGGACAGGGGGGACCTATTTATCTAACTATGGCTACACCTTC. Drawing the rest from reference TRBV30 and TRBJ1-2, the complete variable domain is SQTIHQWPATLVQPVGSPLSLECTVEGTSNPNLYWYRQAAGRGLQLLFYSVGIGQISSEVPQNLSASRPQDRQFILSSKKLLLSDSGFYLCAWGTGGTYLSNYGYTFGSGTRLTVV.

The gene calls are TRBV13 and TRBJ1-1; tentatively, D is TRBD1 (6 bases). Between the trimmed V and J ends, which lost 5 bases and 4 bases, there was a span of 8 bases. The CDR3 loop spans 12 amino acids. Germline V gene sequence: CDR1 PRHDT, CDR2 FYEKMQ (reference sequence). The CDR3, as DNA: TGTGCCAGCAGCCCCAGGGGCACTGAAGCTTTCTTT. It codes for CASSPRGTEAFF.

The DNA of the CDR3 is TGTGCCAGCAGCTTAGGAGGGCCTAGCGGGGGGACAGATACGCAGTATTTT. Residues: CASSLGGPSGGTDTQYF. The chain has TRBV7-7 and TRBJ2-3; 11 nucleotides line up with TRBD2. After removal of 1 base from V and 3 bases from J, the junction contained 6 bases not matched to a gene. Germline CDR1 and CDR2: SSHAT and FNYEAQ (reference sequence). CDR3 length equals 17 residues.

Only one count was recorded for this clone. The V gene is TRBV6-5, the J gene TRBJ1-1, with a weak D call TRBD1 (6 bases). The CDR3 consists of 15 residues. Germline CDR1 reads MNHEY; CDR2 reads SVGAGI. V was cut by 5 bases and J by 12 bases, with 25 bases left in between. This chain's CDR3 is CASSRLGTPLIGTFF. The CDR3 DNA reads TGTGCCAGCAGTCGCCTGGGGACACCCTTAATCGGGACTTTCTTT.

The DNA of the CDR3 is TGTGCCAGCAGCCTAATAAATTCAGGGAACGAGCAGTACTTC. Protein product: CASSLINSGNEQYF. This chain joins TRBV28 and TRBJ2-7; perhaps TRBD1 as D (5 bases). CDR3 length equals 14 residues. Trimming shortened V by 6 bases and J by 5 bases, and 17 bases separated the two germline ends. Germline V lookup: CDR1 MDHEN, CDR2 SYDVKM.

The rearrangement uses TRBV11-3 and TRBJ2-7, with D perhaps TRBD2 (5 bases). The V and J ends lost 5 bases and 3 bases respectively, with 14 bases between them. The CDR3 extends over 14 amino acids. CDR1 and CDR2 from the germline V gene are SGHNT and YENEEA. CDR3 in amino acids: CASSNLPGGYEQYF. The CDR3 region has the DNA TGTGCCAGCAGCAACCTTCCCGGAGGCTACGAGCAGTACTTC.

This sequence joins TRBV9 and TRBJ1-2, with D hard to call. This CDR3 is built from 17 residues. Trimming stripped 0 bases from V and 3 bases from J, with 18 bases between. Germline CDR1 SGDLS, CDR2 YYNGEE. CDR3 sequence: CASSVEGRINGDYGYTF. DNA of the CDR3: TGTGCCAGCAGCGTAGAGGGCAGGATCAACGGGGACTATGGCTACACCTTC.

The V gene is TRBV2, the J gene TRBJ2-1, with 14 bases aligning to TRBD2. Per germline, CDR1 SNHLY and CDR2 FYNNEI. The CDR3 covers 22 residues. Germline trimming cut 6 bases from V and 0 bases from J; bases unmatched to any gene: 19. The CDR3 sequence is CASRETGVPGLAGASSYNEQFF. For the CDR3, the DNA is TGTGCCAGCAGGGAAACAGGGGTTCCGGGACTAGCGGGGGCTAGCTCCTACAATGAGCAGTTCTTC.

In DNA, the CDR3 is TGTGCCAGCAGCCCCGTCCCGGGTACGGACACTGAAGCTTTCTTT. Translation: CASSPVPGTDTEAFF. The chain links TRBV7-3 to TRBJ1-1; D is undetermined. V was shortened by 5 bases and J by 3 bases, with 16 bases between the two germline ends. Germline assignment: CDR1 SGHTA and CDR2 FQGTGA. There are 15 residues in the CDR3.

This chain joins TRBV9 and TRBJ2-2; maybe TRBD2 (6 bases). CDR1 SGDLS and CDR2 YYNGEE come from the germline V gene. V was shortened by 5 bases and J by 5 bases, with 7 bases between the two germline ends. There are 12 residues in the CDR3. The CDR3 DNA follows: TGTGCCAGCAGGCGGGAAACCGGGGAGCTGTTTTTT. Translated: CASRRETGELFF.